The 20 T cell receptor beta chains listed next were all sequenced from one sample in a study of blood T cell repertoires in COVID-19. Clones were sequenced by immunoSEQ multiplex PCR, and TCRdb holds only the in-frame ones, with some missing. The sample holds tens of thousands of clones, 88% seen once. Sequencing used peripheral blood. Source of these receptors: a woman in her 70s with acute or convalescent COVID-19.

This chain uses TRBV6-5 with TRBJ1-2; D ambiguous. Germline CDR1 MNHEY, CDR2 SVGAGI. Between the trimmed V and J ends, which lost 6 bases and 6 bases, there was a span of 14 bases. This CDR3 is 13 amino acids long. This chain's CDR3 is CASSQRTDNGYTF. The DNA of the CDR3 is TGTGCCAGCAGCCAAAGGACTGACAATGGCTACACCTTC.

The gene calls are TRBV6-5 and TRBJ1-1; 7 bases align to TRBD1. V was pared by 5 bases and J by 5 bases, with 11 bases of the junction left unmatched. Germline lookup yields CDR1 MNHEY and CDR2 SVGAGI. The CDR3 has 15 amino acids. The CDR3 sequence: CASSKRQGGVTEAFF. The DNA for the CDR3 is TGTGCCAGCAGTAAAAGACAGGGCGGGGTGACTGAAGCTTTCTTT.

The chain has TRBV5-1 and TRBJ1-2; 7 bases agree with TRBD1. Germline assignment: CDR1 SGHRS and CDR2 YFSETQ. The CDR3 has 13 amino acids. J was trimmed by 6 bases and V by 5 bases; bases with no gene match: 7. The CDR3 sequence is CASRRQGTDGYTF. The CDR3 coding sequence is TGCGCCAGCAGACGACAGGGAACCGATGGCTACACCTTC.

The rearrangement uses TRBV4-1 and TRBJ2-5; D uncertain. V was trimmed by 0 bases and J by 2 bases, leaving 10 bases between them. CDR3 size: 15 residues. CDR1 is MGHRA and CDR2 is YSYEKL in the germline V gene. CDR3 DNA sequence: TGCGCCAGCAGCCAAGATCACTCCAGGCAAGAGACCCAGTACTTC. Translating gives CASSQDHSRQETQYF.

The chain uses TRBV6-1 and TRBJ1-5; TRBD1 is a possible D gene (5 bases). Germline V gene data show CDR1 as MNHNS and CDR2 as SASEGT. The ends were cut back, 0 bases at V and 6 bases at J, with 12 bases in the middle. The CDR3 is 15 amino acids. For the CDR3, the DNA is TGTGCCAGCAGTGAAGCGTCAGGGTTAGCTCAGCCCCAGCATTTT. Translation gives CASSEASGLAQPQHF.

The chain combines TRBV5-1 with TRBJ1-2; TRBD1 might be the D (5 bases). CDR1 and CDR2 (germline): SGHRS, YFSETQ. The CDR3 consists of 16 residues. V was shortened by 0 bases and J by 0 bases, with 12 bases between the two germline ends. CDR3 sequence: CASSLGQYKTNYGYTF. The CDR3 nucleotides are TGCGCCAGCAGCTTGGGACAGTACAAAACTAACTATGGCTACACCTTC.

The rearrangement links TRBV3-1 (or the pseudogene TRBV3-2) to TRBJ2-7, with 9 bases fitting TRBD1. V trimming: 1 base; J trimming: 5 bases; junction bases outside the gene matches: 3. CDR3 length equals 14 residues. Germline-derived CDR1 and CDR2 are LGHDT and YNNKEL (reference sequence). The CDR3 reads CASSQGDRAHEQYF. Here the CDR3 DNA reads TGTGCCAGCAGCCAAGGGGACAGGGCTCACGAGCAGTACTTC.

This clone was seen only once. The chain recombines TRBV6-1 with TRBJ1-1; 8 positions agree with TRBD1. Germline V gives CDR1 MNHNS, CDR2 SASEGT. Germline trimming cut 0 bases from V and 3 bases from J; bases unmatched to any gene: 9. The CDR3 has 17 amino acids. The DNA of the CDR3 is TGTGCCAGCAGTGAAGCCCCCGGACAGGGCGTGGACACTGAAGCTTTCTTT. This gives the protein CASSEAPGQGVDTEAFF.

This clone was detected only once. This chain uses TRBV7-8 with TRBJ1-1, with D possibly TRBD1 on 5 matching bases. The V gene lost 5 bases and the J gene lost 0 bases, with 7 bases spanning the gap. This CDR3 has 13 amino acids. Germline V CDR1 and CDR2: SGHVS, FQNEAQ. The CDR3 DNA reads TGTGCCAGCAGCAGACAGTTGAACACTGAAGCTTTCTTT. It specifies CASSRQLNTEAFF. The full variable domain, rest sourced from reference TRBV7-8 and TRBJ1-1, is GAGVSQSPRYKVAKRGQDVALRCDPISGHVSLFWYQQALGQGPEFLTYFQNEAQLDKSGLPSDRFFAERPEGSVSTLKIQRTQQEDSAVYLCASSRQLNTEAFFGQGTRLTVV.

The chain employs TRBV5-1 and TRBJ2-3; perhaps TRBD1 as D (5 bases). Trimming removed 0 bases from V and 4 bases from J, with 12 bases in between. Germline CDR1 and CDR2: SGHRS and YFSETQ. This CDR3 comprises 15 residues. DNA for the CDR3: TGCGCCAGCAGCTTGGTTAAGGGGCAAGCAGATACGCAGTATTTT. It is translated as CASSLVKGQADTQYF.

V gene TRBV5-1 combines with J gene TRBJ2-1; TRBD2 matches at 7 bases. Germline CDR1 reads SGHRS; CDR2 reads YFSETQ. CDR3 size: 16 residues. The V segment lost 2 bases and the J segment 0 bases; nucleotides outside the gene matches: 5. DNA of the CDR3: TGCGCCAGCAGCTTCCCTAGCGGCTACTCCTACAATGAGCAGTTCTTC. It yields the protein CASSFPSGYSYNEQFF.

The chain joins TRBV27 to TRBJ2-3; 8 positions agree with TRBD1. Germline V gene lookup returns CDR1 MNHEY and CDR2 SMNVEV (reference sequence). There are 17 residues in the CDR3. V shed 1 base and J 2 bases; nucleotides not matched to a gene: 8. CDR3 sequence: CASSLFLGTGTTDTQYF. In nucleotides, the CDR3 is TGTGCCAGCAGTTTATTTCTTGGGACAGGCACCACAGATACGCAGTATTTT.

The chain uses TRBV28 and TRBJ1-2; TRBD1 aligns across 7 bases. This CDR3 is built from 15 residues. Trimming removed 8 bases from V and 0 bases from J; junction bases left unmatched: 9. Germline CDR1 and CDR2: MDHEN and SYDVKM. The CDR3 spells CASHEPGGPNYGYTF. The CDR3 DNA reads TGTGCCAGCCATGAGCCAGGGGGACCTAACTATGGCTACACCTTC.

The chain is built from TRBV7-8 and TRBJ1-2; 7 bases match TRBD1. Trimming removed 4 bases from V and 8 bases from J; junction bases left unmatched: 13. The CDR3 is made up of 15 amino acids. Germline CDR1 and CDR2: SGHVS and FQNEAQ. The CDR3 sequence: CASSSRTDRAGGYTF. CDR3 sequence (DNA): TGTGCCAGCAGCTCCAGAACCGACAGGGCGGGAGGCTACACCTTC.

This clone was observed a handful of times. V gene TRBV20-1 combines with J gene TRBJ1-5; no clear D. CDR3 length: 15 amino acids. Germline V gene data show CDR1 as DFQATT and CDR2 as SNEGSKA (reference sequence). With 3 bases removed from V and 2 bases from J, the gap between germline ends came to 14 bases. The CDR3 DNA is TGCAGTGCTAGTTTCGCGGGTCGAGGCAATCAGCCCCAGCATTTT. Protein product: CSASFAGRGNQPQHF.

The chain employs TRBV6-5 and TRBJ1-5; 8 bases match TRBD1. This CDR3 is built from 14 residues. CDR1 MNHEY and CDR2 SVGAGI come from the germline V gene. The J segment lost 4 bases and the V segment lost 9 bases, leaving 8 bases of the junction unmatched. CDR3 region: CASTTGGLNQPQHF. The CDR3, as DNA: TGTGCCAGTACTACAGGGGGTCTTAATCAGCCCCAGCATTTT.

The chain uses TRBV19 and TRBJ2-3, with TRBD2 matching over 9 bases. V lost 7 bases and J lost 5; bases outside the gene matches: 13. The CDR3 spans 16 residues. CDR1 is LNHDA, CDR2 SQIVND, per germline (reference sequence). CDR3 sequence reads: CASTNSAGGAQDTQYF. DNA of the CDR3: TGTGCCAGTACCAACTCGGCGGGGGGGGCACAAGATACGCAGTATTTT.

The genes are TRBV5-4 and TRBJ2-1; maybe TRBD2 (6 bases). Trimming shortened V by 3 bases and J by 10 bases, and 23 bases separated the two germline ends. Per germline, CDR1 SGHNT and CDR2 YYREEE (reference sequence). The CDR3 is made up of 16 amino acids. In DNA, the CDR3 is TGTGCCAGCAGCTCGCAACTAGCTGAGGTCGTTCCAGAGCAGTTCTTC. This sequence encodes CASSSQLAEVVPEQFF.

This chain links TRBV4-1 with TRBJ2-7; perhaps TRBD2 as D (5 bases). The CDR3 loop spans 16 amino acids. CDR1 and CDR2 from the germline V gene are MGHRA and YSYEKL. Trimming took off 0 bases at V and 0 bases at J, with 12 bases between the two ends. CDR3 residues: CASSQDFSVSSYEQYF. The DNA of the CDR3 is TGCGCCAGCAGCCAAGATTTTAGCGTAAGCTCCTACGAGCAGTACTTC.

The genes are TRBV28 and TRBJ2-7; 11 bases match TRBD2. The trim removed 3 bases at V and 0 bases at J, leaving 10 bases unmatched. Germline V lookup: CDR1 MDHEN, CDR2 SYDVKM. This CDR3 contains 18 residues. Here the CDR3 DNA reads TGTGCCAGCAGTTTCACCATAGCGGGGGGGCAAAGCTCCTACGAGCAGTACTTC. Its protein product is CASSFTIAGGQSSYEQYF.